Given below is one T cell receptor (beta chain) in context. No antigen is known for it. This record comes from a study of shared clonotypes between healthy human individuals. Study background: Donors were two women and a few men aged 18 to 49. CD4 naive and CD4 memory each took three plates per donor, while CD8 naive took two and CD8 memory one.

Germline loops: CDR1 MNHEY, CDR2 SVGAGI. V gave up 0 bases and J gave up 8 bases; unmatched junction bases: 10. This CDR3 is 16 amino acids long. General study points: Clonotype sharing across a few donors was observed for approximately 5% of naive CD4 clonotypes. Generally, estimated richness proved larger in naive subsets than it did in memory subsets.

The method was immunoSEQ multiplex PCR; TCRdb's version includes in-frame clones alone and lacks a portion of them. The repertoire holds more than 1.2 million clones, with approximately 98.5% as singletons. The chain has TRBV6-5 and TRBJ1-2; TRBD1 agrees at 9 bases. Input material: naive CD4+ T cells sorted from blood. Documented subset: CD45RA+ positively selected. This sequence originates from a man younger than 40 in good health. The CDR3 here is CASSYSTLQGAEGYTF. For the CDR3, the DNA is TGTGCCAGCAGTTACTCGACCTTACAGGGGGCTGAAGGCTACACCTTC.